This TCR beta chain stems from a study of T cells after yellow fever vaccination. Findings of the study overall: Reappearing after the booster were most of the clones from primary vaccination (roughly 95% CD4, approximately 88% CD8). Sorted repertoires could include abundant contaminating clonotypes from bulk cells.

MiXCR, applied by TCRdb to the 5' RACE reads, yields one record per CDR3 protein. The sample includes hundreds of thousands of distinct CDR3 sequences, approximately 13% seen only once; the top ten take 11% to 15%. As to this clonotype: Its target is unknown.

The CDR3 has 14 residues. Looked up from germline, CDR1 is MNHEY and CDR2 is SVGAGI. With V trimmed by 2 bases and J by 6 bases, 3 bases remained unmatched. The specimen comprised PBMCs, sampled on the day of the yellow fever booster vaccination. This TCR derives from a man younger than 45 who received the YFV17D yellow fever vaccine. The chain combines TRBV6-5 with TRBJ2-7, with 11 bases fitting TRBD2. The CDR3: CASSYSLAGGEQYF. The CDR3 coding sequence is TGTGCCAGCAGTTACAGCCTAGCGGGAGGCGAGCAGTACTTC.